Listed below are T cell receptor beta chains from one sample, sequenced in a study of monozygotic twins with inflammatory bowel disease. For each CDR3 protein, TCRdb gives one entry from its re-call of the 5' RACE reads, without DNA. The table lists about 130,000 distinct CDR3 sequences. Sequencing was performed on blood. The receptors shown here come from a human donor with ulcerative colitis or Crohn's disease, or a healthy co-twin of an affected twin (not recorded which). The CDR3 runs from the conserved cysteine through the conserved F or W.

>TRBV20-1|TRBJ1-5
CSARGFSNQPQHF
>TRBV30|TRBJ2-5
CASLAGGQETQYF
>TRBV14|TRBJ2-7
CASSQDKRNHYEQYF
>TRBV5-5|TRBJ2-1
CASSLGTVYNEQFF
>TRBV24-1|TRBJ2-1
CATSDDLPDEQFF
>TRBV19|TRBJ2-5
CASSSRIGFQENQYF
>TRBV9|TRBJ1-2
CASSVETGGYGYTF
>TRBV4-2|TRBJ1-1
CASSPHTIRVGTEAFF
>TRBV9|TRBJ2-1
CASSDRTGLYNEQFF
>TRBV15|TRBJ1-2
CATSRDSGFNYGYTF
>TRBV7-9|TRBJ1-1
CASSGPRELRGTEAFF
>TRBV20-1|TRBJ1-2
CSARRTGGTYGYTF
>TRBV24-1|TRBJ2-1
CATSDGPEGGKGNEQFF
>TRBV7-2|TRBJ1-6
CASSLAQGASPLHF
>TRBV20-1|TRBJ1-5
CSAREQGAGQPQHF
>TRBV7-2|TRBJ1-5
CASSLGTGRQHF
>TRBV3-1|TRBJ2-7
CASSPQKGEQYF
>TRBV5-1|TRBJ1-5
CASSPTGSNQPQHF
>TRBV5-1|TRBJ2-1
CASSLPSDVEQFF
>TRBV7-3|TRBJ1-2
CASSLDRARNYGYTF
>TRBV27|TRBJ1-4
CASSHGQGPTNEKLFF
>TRBV7-2|TRBJ2-6
CASSLVLAPGANVLTF
>TRBV2|TRBJ1-5
CASHSTLGDNQPQHF
>TRBV20-1|TRBJ2-1
CSARDGTSGRVGAYNEQFF
>TRBV6-5|TRBJ2-7
CASSKLPAEQYF
>TRBV12-3/TRBV12-4|TRBJ2-3
CASSLGLRGRSDTQYF
>TRBV5-4|TRBJ2-1
CASSSLAGGYNEQFF
>TRBV7-7|TRBJ2-1
CASSELAGVLYNEQFF
>TRBV12-3/TRBV12-4|TRBJ2-1
CASSLRAGGTYNEQFF
>TRBV9|TRBJ2-4
CASSPSPTSGRDENIQYF
>TRBV14|TRBJ2-1
CASSHSNWDNEQFF
>TRBV7-9|TRBJ1-5
CASSLYGKGSNQPQHF
>TRBV27|TRBJ1-5
CASSRQGRNQPQHF
>TRBV5-6|TRBJ2-4
CASSSGLAVAIRYQYF
>TRBV4-2|TRBJ1-3
CASSQIGSPGGNTIYF
>TRBV27|TRBJ2-7
CASSPTKYEQYF
>TRBV3-1|TRBJ2-7
CASSHQPGRREQYF
>TRBV10-3|TRBJ2-3
CAISGTSVDTQYF
>TRBV6-1|TRBJ2-3
CASSEGAGTGGTDTQYF
>TRBV27|TRBJ1-5
CASGPGVRQPQHF